This record covers a single T cell receptor beta chain. The sample comes from a study of T cell changes during pregnancy in multiple sclerosis. Germline CDR1 SGHDT, CDR2 YYEEEE. Losses at the gene ends were 0 bases for V and 1 base for J; bases not matched to a gene: 8. This CDR3 comprises 17 residues. Assay used: immunoSEQ multiplex PCR; TCRdb lists only in-frame clones, some missing. Of around 75,000 clones in the sample, roughly 90% are singletons; the top ten hold 0.7% to 0.9%. The clonotype comes from a female donor in good health, enrolled as a control in a pregnancy study. The input for sequencing was peripheral blood, taken in the first trimester of pregnancy. The gene calls are TRBV5-6 and TRBJ2-5, with 8 bases identical to TRBD2. In nucleotides, the CDR3 is TGTGCCAGCAGCTTGGGAGGATTCGGGGGGGCCCAAGAGACCCAGTACTTC. Translated: CASSLGGFGGAQETQYF.